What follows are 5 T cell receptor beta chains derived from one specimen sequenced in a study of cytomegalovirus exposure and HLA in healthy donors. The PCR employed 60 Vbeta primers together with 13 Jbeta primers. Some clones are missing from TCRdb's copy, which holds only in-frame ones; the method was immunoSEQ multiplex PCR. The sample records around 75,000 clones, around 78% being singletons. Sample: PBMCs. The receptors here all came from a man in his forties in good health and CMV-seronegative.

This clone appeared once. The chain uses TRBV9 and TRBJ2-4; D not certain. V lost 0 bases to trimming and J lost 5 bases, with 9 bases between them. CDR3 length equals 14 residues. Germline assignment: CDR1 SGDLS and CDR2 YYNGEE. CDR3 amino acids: CASSVAVTENIQYF. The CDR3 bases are TGTGCCAGCAGCGTAGCTGTTACAGAAAACATTCAGTACTTC.

The CDR3 bases are TGTGCCAGCCACAGCGGGGGAGTTAGCACAGATACGCAGTATTTT. It yields the protein CASHSGGVSTDTQYF. The V gene is TRBV18, the J gene TRBJ2-3; 8 nucleotides agree with TRBD2. J lost 0 bases, V lost 8 bases, and 7 bases had no gene match. The CDR3 has 15 residues. Germline V lookup: CDR1 KGHSH, CDR2 LQKENI.

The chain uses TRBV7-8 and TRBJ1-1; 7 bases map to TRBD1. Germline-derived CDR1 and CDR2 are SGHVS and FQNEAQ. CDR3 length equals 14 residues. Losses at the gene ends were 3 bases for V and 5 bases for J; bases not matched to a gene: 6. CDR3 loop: CASSLSGGKTEAFF. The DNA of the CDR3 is TGTGCCAGCAGCTTGTCAGGGGGTAAGACTGAAGCTTTCTTT.

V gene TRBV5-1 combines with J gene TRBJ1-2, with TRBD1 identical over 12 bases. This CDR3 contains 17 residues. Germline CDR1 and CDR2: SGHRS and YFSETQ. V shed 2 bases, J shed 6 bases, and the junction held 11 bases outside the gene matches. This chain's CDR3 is CASSLDPPGQGADGYTF. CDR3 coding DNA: TGCGCCAGCAGCTTAGACCCCCCGGGACAGGGGGCCGATGGCTACACCTTC. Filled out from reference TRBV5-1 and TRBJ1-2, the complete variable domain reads KAGVTQTPRYLIKTRGQQVTLSCSPISGHRSVSWYQQTPGQGLQFLFEYFSETQRNKGNFPGRFSGRQFSNSRSEMNVSTLELGDSALYLCASSLDPPGQGADGYTFGSGTRLTVV.

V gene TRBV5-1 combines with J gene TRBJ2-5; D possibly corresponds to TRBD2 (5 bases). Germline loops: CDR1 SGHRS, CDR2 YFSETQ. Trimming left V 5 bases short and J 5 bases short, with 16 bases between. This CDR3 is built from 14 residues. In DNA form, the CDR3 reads TGCGCCAGCAGGTTTACGCCCGGGGTGGAGACCCAGTACTTC. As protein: CASRFTPGVETQYF. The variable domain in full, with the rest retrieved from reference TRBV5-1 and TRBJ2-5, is KAGVTQTPRYLIKTRGQQVTLSCSPISGHRSVSWYQQTPGQGLQFLFEYFSETQRNKGNFPGRFSGRQFSNSRSEMNVSTLELGDSALYLCASRFTPGVETQYFGPGTRLLVL.